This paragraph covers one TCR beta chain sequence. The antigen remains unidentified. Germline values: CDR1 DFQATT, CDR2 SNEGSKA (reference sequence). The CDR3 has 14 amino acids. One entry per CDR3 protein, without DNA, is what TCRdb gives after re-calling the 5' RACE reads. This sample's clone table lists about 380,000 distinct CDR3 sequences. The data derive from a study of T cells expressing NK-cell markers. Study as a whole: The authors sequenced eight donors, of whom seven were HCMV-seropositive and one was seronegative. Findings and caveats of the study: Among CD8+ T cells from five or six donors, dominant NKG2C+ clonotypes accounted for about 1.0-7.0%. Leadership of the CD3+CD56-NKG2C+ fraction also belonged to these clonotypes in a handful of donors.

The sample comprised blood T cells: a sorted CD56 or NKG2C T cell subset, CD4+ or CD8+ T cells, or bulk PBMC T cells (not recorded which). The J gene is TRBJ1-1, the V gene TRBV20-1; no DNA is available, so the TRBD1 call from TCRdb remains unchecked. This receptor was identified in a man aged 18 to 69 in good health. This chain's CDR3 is CSARAGHVDTEAFF.